One sample yielded the 21 T cell receptor beta chains listed below, sequenced in a study of T-cell reconstitution after alpha-beta-depleted transplantation in children listed by TCRdb under 2016. Libraries were built with PCR. Sequencing took place on an Illumina HiSeq 2500. To normalize quantification of the TCRbeta repertoire, the TCR libraries were built with molecular barcoding that relied on unique molecular identifiers. TCRdb ran its own pipeline on the public reads, namely fastp trimming at Q25 and MiXCR clone calling, and kept in-frame beta chains. Merged by CDR3 protein, the rows form single entries marked with the most common genes and DNA. The sample has about 400,000 distinct CDR3 sequences on record, 20% of them singletons. 3.5% to 4% of the sample belongs to the ten largest clones. The sample was PBMCs from the stem cell graft donor, taken from the stem cell graft. Receptors were obtained from a human donor who donated a stem cell graft to a child with acute myeloid leukemia.

The V and J genes are TRBV12-3 or TRBV12-4 and TRBJ1-4, with 7 positions matching TRBD1. This CDR3 is built from 14 residues. J was trimmed by 3 bases and V by 6 bases; bases with no gene match: 4. This CDR3 reads CASRSTGANEKLFF. The CDR3 region has the DNA TGTGCCAGCAGATCAACAGGGGCTAATGAAAAACTGTTTTTT.

There are a few counts of this clonotype. This rearrangement joins TRBV4-3 to TRBJ2-7; D is perhaps TRBD1 (5 bases). The CDR3 extends over 14 amino acids. Germline loops: CDR1 LGHNA, CDR2 YSLEER. Deletions cut 3 bases from V and 0 bases from J, with 9 bases between. CDR3 protein: CASSHTGLSYEQYF. The CDR3 nucleotides are TGCGCCAGCAGCCATACAGGCCTCTCCTACGAGCAGTACTTC.

This clonotype was counted many times. The V and J genes are TRBV29-1 and TRBJ2-7; TRBD1 might be the D (6 bases). V lost 6 bases and J 6 bases, leaving 18 bases between the germline ends. The CDR3 consists of 13 residues. CDR1 SQVTM and CDR2 ANQGSEA come from the germline V gene. CDR3 protein: CSVESGTGFEQYF. CDR3 bases: TGCAGCGTCGAATCCGGAACAGGGTTCGAGCAGTACTTC.

This clonotype was counted between two and nine times. The chain couples TRBV6-5 to TRBJ2-7; D unclear. This CDR3 contains 17 residues. The V end was cut by 0 bases, the J end by 2 bases, with 17 bases between. Looked up from germline, CDR1 is MNHEY and CDR2 is SVGAGI. The CDR3 nucleotides read TGTGCCAGCAGTTACTCGACTTTGGCCAGGTCAACCTACGAGCAGTACTTC. Translation: CASSYSTLARSTYEQYF.

This chain uses TRBV5-1 with TRBJ2-7; D is undetermined. Trimming stripped 4 bases from V and 4 bases from J, with 12 bases between. Germline V gene data show CDR1 as SGHRS and CDR2 as YFSETQ. This CDR3 is built from 13 residues. The CDR3, as DNA: TGCGCCAGCAGCCTAGGTATGGGGTACGAGCAGTACTTC. Its translation is CASSLGMGYEQYF.

This clonotype was seen a few times. The chain joins TRBV5-6 to TRBJ2-7; 8 bases fit TRBD2. CDR3 length: 14 amino acids. V shed 6 bases and J 4 bases; nucleotides not matched to a gene: 9. Germline V gives CDR1 SGHDT, CDR2 YYEEEE. In DNA form, the CDR3 reads TGTGCCAGCAAGTTAGCGGGGACCTTTTACGAGCAGTACTTC. Its protein product is CASKLAGTFYEQYF.

This clonotype has only a few counts. The CDR3 is CATSLLNRRKETQYF. The CDR3 nucleotides read TGTGCCACCAGTCTATTGAACAGGAGAAAAGAGACCCAGTACTTC. The chain links TRBV24-1 to TRBJ2-5, with TRBD1 as a possible D gene (5 bases). The germline V gene encodes CDR1 KGHDR and CDR2 SFDVKD. V was pared by 6 bases and J by 3 bases, with 16 bases between. This CDR3 is 15 amino acids long.

This clonotype was detected a few times. V is TRBV11-2 and J is TRBJ2-7; 9 bases are shared with TRBD1. The germline V gene encodes CDR1 SGHAT and CDR2 FQNNGV. The trim removed 5 bases at V and 4 bases at J, leaving 6 bases unmatched. This CDR3 region has 14 residues. The CDR3 region is CASSIKQGAYEQYF. The CDR3 DNA reads as TGTGCCAGCAGCATCAAACAGGGGGCTTACGAGCAGTACTTC. Based on the CDR3 plus reference TRBV11-2 and TRBJ2-7, the full variable domain is EAGVAQSPRYKIIEKRQSVAFWCNPISGHATLYWYQQILGQGPKLLIQFQNNGVVDDSQLPKDRFSAERLKGVDSTLKIQPAKLEDSAVYLCASSIKQGAYEQYFGPGTRLTVT.

This sequence joins TRBV5-6 and TRBJ2-7; perhaps TRBD1 as D (6 bases). The V end was cut by 1 base, the J end by 7 bases, with 24 bases between. Germline CDR1 and CDR2: SGHDT and YYEEEE. CDR3 length: 17 amino acids. The CDR3 region has the DNA TGTGCCAGCAGCTTGAGGGGCAGGGGACGGATCCTGGGGGAGCAGTACTTC. It specifies CASSLRGRGRILGEQYF.

This clonotype occurred a few times. V is TRBV12-3 or TRBV12-4 and J is TRBJ2-3; D not certain. V lost 4 bases and J lost 3, with 11 bases in between. This CDR3 is 14 amino acids long. CDR3 amino acids: CASSSQTGTDTQYF. The DNA for the CDR3 is TGTGCCAGCAGTTCCCAGACTGGTACAGATACGCAGTATTTT.

This chain connects TRBV15 to TRBJ2-7; D might be TRBD2 (6 bases). Germline V gene data show CDR1 as LNHNV and CDR2 as YYDKDF (reference sequence). V gave up 0 bases and J gave up 7 bases, with 16 bases separating them. This CDR3 has 15 amino acids. CDR3 nucleotides: TGTGCCACCAGCAGAGATCTAACGGGAGTAGGTGAGCAGTACTTC. Translating gives CATSRDLTGVGEQYF. The whole variable domain, filled in from reference TRBV15 and TRBJ2-7, reads DAMVIQNPRYQVTQFGKPVTLSCSQTLNHNVMYWYQQKSSQAPKLLFHYYDKDFNNEADTPDNFQSRRPNTSFCFLDIRSPGLGDTAMYLCATSRDLTGVGEQYFGPGTRLTVT.

Many counts were recorded for this clonotype. CDR3 sequence reads: CSVKVQGGQPQHF. For the CDR3, the DNA is TGCAGCGTGAAAGTCCAGGGGGGTCAGCCCCAGCATTTT. This chain links TRBV29-1 with TRBJ1-5, with 7 positions matching TRBD1. The CDR3 extends over 13 amino acids. Germline CDR1 and CDR2: SQVTM and ANQGSEA. V lost 6 bases to trimming and J lost 6 bases; unmatched junction nucleotides: 8.

The chain is built from TRBV7-9 and TRBJ1-2, with no clear D. There are 14 residues in the CDR3. Germline V CDR1 and CDR2: SEHNR, FQNEAQ (reference sequence). The V gene lost 1 base and the J gene lost 1 base, with 7 bases spanning the gap. CDR3 in DNA: TGTGCCAGCAGCTTAGTTGGGGATAACTATGGCTACACCTTC. It codes for CASSLVGDNYGYTF.

The rearrangement joins TRBV20-1 to TRBJ2-1; possible D gene TRBD2, 5 bases. V gave up 3 bases and J gave up 0 bases, with 18 bases separating them. CDR3 size: 17 residues. Per germline, CDR1 DFQATT and CDR2 SNEGSKA (reference sequence). CDR3 bases: TGCAGTGCTAGTAACCCAACTAGTCCTAGCTCCTACAATGAGCAGTTCTTC. Translated: CSASNPTSPSSYNEQFF.

The V and J genes are TRBV5-1 and TRBJ2-1, with 11 bases aligning to TRBD1. V trimming: 5 bases; J trimming: 9 bases; junction bases outside the gene matches: 13. From germline, CDR1 is SGHRS and CDR2 YFSETQ. This CDR3 spans 16 amino acids. The CDR3 region has the DNA TGCGCCAGCAGTCCCGGGACAGGGGGAAAAAACAGTGAGCAGTTCTTC. Translated: CASSPGTGGKNSEQFF.

This clonotype was seen many times. The gene calls are TRBV29-1 and TRBJ2-1; D uncertain. Germline loops: CDR1 SQVTM, CDR2 ANQGSEA. The CDR3 is 14 amino acids. The ends were cut back, 4 bases at V and 0 bases at J, with 10 bases in the middle. DNA of the CDR3: TGCAGCGTTGTTGTTGCTAGCTCCTACAATGAGCAGTTCTTC. Translated: CSVVVASSYNEQFF.

V is TRBV7-2 and J is TRBJ2-7; D gene uncertain. Germline values: CDR1 SGHTA, CDR2 FQGNSA. The CDR3 sequence is 14 residues long. V was clipped by 5 bases and J by 6 bases, with 17 bases between them. The chain's CDR3 is CASSPLVGLGEQYF. The CDR3 bases are TGTGCCAGCAGCCCCTTGGTAGGGTTGGGCGAGCAGTACTTC.

This sequence joins TRBV12-3 or TRBV12-4 and TRBJ2-1; no clear D. V was pared by 3 bases and J by 7 bases, with 13 bases between. The CDR3 length is 14 residues. The CDR3 loop reads CASSFRDSQNEQFF. The CDR3, as DNA: TGTGCCAGCAGTTTCCGTGACTCCCAAAATGAGCAGTTCTTC.

The chain carries TRBV20-1 and TRBJ2-1; 9 bases line up with TRBD2. Per germline, CDR1 DFQATT and CDR2 SNEGSKA (reference sequence). J was trimmed by 13 bases and V by 1 base; bases with no gene match: 2. The CDR3 is 11 residues long. This CDR3 reads CSARGLAGQFF. CDR3 nucleotide sequence: TGCAGTGCTAGAGGGCTAGCGGGACAGTTCTTC.

There are many counts of this clonotype. J is TRBJ1-2 and V is TRBV12-3 or TRBV12-4; D is ambiguous. The CDR3 is 13 residues long. Between the trimmed V and J ends, which lost 2 bases and 2 bases, there was a span of 6 bases. The CDR3 DNA reads TGTGCCAGCAGTTTAAGGGAGAACTATGGCTACACCTTC. Its translation is CASSLRENYGYTF.

This clonotype was seen many times. CDR3 loop: CSVEGIAGMSYNEQFF. CDR3 bases: TGCAGCGTTGAAGGGATAGCGGGAATGTCCTACAATGAGCAGTTCTTC. V usage is TRBV29-1 and J usage is TRBJ2-1; 8 bases line up with TRBD2. Germline CDR1 is SQVTM and CDR2 is ANQGSEA. J gave up 1 base and V 1 base, and 6 bases lay outside the gene matches. This CDR3 comprises 16 residues.